This T cell receptor beta chain derives from a study of blood T cell repertoires in COVID-19. The J segment lost 1 base and the V segment lost 6 bases, leaving 8 bases of the junction unmatched. The CDR3 length is 18 residues. Germline V gene lookup returns CDR1 LNHNV and CDR2 YYDKDF (reference sequence). Original data processing: By means of reference gene primer amplification, nucleated cell counts were estimated. Clones were read by immunoSEQ multiplex PCR, and TCRdb kept only the in-frame ones, dropping some. V, J and clone size derive from that table, while D and trimming were established from the DNA sequence. The profile covers roughly 210,000 clones, with 84% appearing a single time and about 10% taken by the ten largest.

The genes are TRBV15 and TRBJ2-6, with 11 positions matching TRBD1. The specimen sequenced was peripheral blood. The receptor's source is a woman of 80 years or more with COVID-19, enrolled during active disease. The CDR3 reads CATSHGQGAGSGANVLTF. The CDR3 nucleotides read TGTGCCACCAGTCACGGACAGGGGGCGGGTTCTGGGGCCAACGTCCTGACTTTC.